This T cell receptor (beta chain) is drawn from a study of blood T cell repertoires in COVID-19 (dated by TCRdb to 2020 to 2022). General notes on the study: Samples from collaborators originated in the United States, Italy and Spain and spanned both the acute and convalescent phases of COVID-19. The material from the prospective study consisted of cDNA or gDNA derived from T cells, B-cell-depleted T cells, or PBMCs. The samples were drawn from two sources: the first 160 participants of the ongoing ImmuneRACE study, and 1,000 to 1,500 subjects contributed by 6 global collaborators. Subjects who had been exposed to COVID-19, were actively infected with it, or had recovered from it provided the deeply sampled blood TCRbeta repertoires that made up the dataset. The sample metadata nearly always contained a de-identified subject ID, COVID-19 status, age in years and sex. The repertoires were released in a freely available public database intended as a resource for research on the immune response to SARS-CoV-2. HLA class I and class II types, where available, came from metadata supplied by the sample provider rather than from assay-based typing.

The germline V gene yields SNHLY for CDR1 and FYNNEI for CDR2. From cysteine to phenylalanine, the CDR3 is 14 amino acids long. CDR3 DNA is the only sequence kept; it has 42 bases, read in frame from the first base. At the junction V is shortened by 3 bases and J by 0 bases, with 8 bases in between. Overall study results and their limits: The amount of clinical and demographic metadata varied by source and participant and was provided uncurated.

Comment on this clone: It lacks a known antigen. Base qualities are missing; no much larger clone stands one base away.

Collaborating institutions collected whole blood in K2EDTA tubes following their own protocols. For TCRbeta analysis, collaborators shipped samples as frozen whole blood, isolated PBMCs, or DNA extracted from either of those sample types. TCRbeta CDR3 regions were amplified from genomic DNA using the immunoSEQ Assay, a bias-controlled multiplex PCR. Processing in the source paper ran as follows. The number of nucleated cells in each sample was estimated by amplification of reference gene primers within the assay. Sequence reads were collapsed and filtered to measure the absolute abundance of every unique TCRbeta CDR3 rearrangement. For each sample, productive Simpson clonality was calculated as the square root of Simpson's diversity index over productive rearrangements. TCRdb holds this immuneACCESS table with in-frame rearrangements only. Some clones are missing; in checked studies, unresolved V genes explain under half, and the rest has no known cause. V and J calls and clone size follow that table, whereas D and trimming were derived from the DNA. The sample table holds 100,000 or so clones, of which 70% to 80% were seen once. The ten largest clonotypes hold 24% of the sample.

Input material: peripheral blood. The sequence was collected from a human donor in a cohort sampled during active COVID-19. The sequence joins TRBV2 to TRBJ1-2; tentative D gene TRBD1, with 5 bases matching. The CDR3 amino acid sequence is: CASSDSRANYGYTF. The sequenced DNA: TGTGCCAGCAGTGATTCCAGGGCTAACTATGGCTACACCTTC.